The 7 T cell receptor beta chains in this list originate from one sample, sequenced in a study of beta chain features in type 1 diabetes. General study points: All four CD4+ subsets from Type 1 diabetes patients carried moderately but significantly shorter TCRB CDR3s.

Reverse transcribing all isolated RNA meant expressed TCRB transcripts were sequenced. The method was immunoSEQ multiplex PCR; TCRdb's version includes in-frame clones alone and lacks a portion of them. The sample contains over 650,000 clones, about 14% of which appear only once. Their antigens are not known. Material for sequencing was naive CD4+ T cells from blood. The receptor set was obtained from a man aged 18 to 30 with type 1 diabetes.

This clone turned up a few times. Compared with germline, one end of the junction differs, possibly owing to a read error. This rearrangement joins TRBV6-5 to TRBJ2-6; the D gene could be TRBD1 or TRBD2 (5 bases each). Germline assignment: CDR1 MNHEY and CDR2 SVGAGI. This CDR3 region has 13 residues. CDR3 region: CGALSSGANVLTF. Written as DNA, the CDR3 is TGCGGGGCCTTAAGCTCTGGGGCCAACGTCCTGACTTTC.

Concerning this clone: The sample holds other DNA sequences that translate to the same CDR3. V usage is TRBV30 and J usage is TRBJ2-7, with no clear D. In germline, CDR1 is GTSNPN, CDR2 SVGIG (reference sequence). This CDR3 spans 12 amino acids. Trimming removed 0 bases at V and 3 bases at J, with 6 bases between. The CDR3 reads CAWSVRVYEQYF. DNA of the CDR3: TGTGCCTGGAGTGTACGCGTCTACGAGCAGTACTTC.

The rearrangement links TRBV7-9 to TRBJ2-3; D not resolved. V lost 0 bases and J 1 base, leaving 5 bases between the germline ends. The CDR3 contains 14 residues. CDR1 is SEHNR and CDR2 is FQNEAQ in the germline V gene (reference sequence). The DNA for the CDR3 is TGTGCCAGCAGCTTAGCGTTGGGCACAGATACGCAGTATTTT. Its protein product is CASSLALGTDTQYF.

Here the CDR3 DNA reads TGTGCCAGCCTACAACAAGAGACCCAGTACTTC. Its translation: CASLQQETQYF. This chain joins TRBV2 and TRBJ2-5; D uncertain. Trimming left V 8 bases short and J 2 bases short, with 6 bases between. From germline, CDR1 is SNHLY and CDR2 FYNNEI. The CDR3 consists of 11 residues.

A few counts support this clone. The gene calls are TRBV28 and TRBJ2-7; D is perhaps TRBD2 (6 bases). The V end was cut by 4 bases, the J end by 4 bases, with 11 bases between. The CDR3 totals 13 residues. Germline CDR1 is MDHEN and CDR2 is SYDVKM. CDR3 sequence (DNA): TGTGCCAGCAGTTGGGGACTGCGGTACGAGCAGTACTTC. It translates to CASSWGLRYEQYF.

In this sample, this clone turned up a few times. The gene calls are TRBV7-9 and TRBJ1-1; 7 bases match TRBD1. The germline gives CDR1 SEHNR, CDR2 FQNEAQ (reference sequence). The CDR3 is 15 residues long. Germline trimming cut 5 bases from V and 0 bases from J; bases unmatched to any gene: 6. CDR3: CASSPGQVMNTEAFF. DNA of the CDR3: TGTGCCAGCAGCCCCGGACAGGTGATGAACACTGAAGCTTTCTTT.

This clone turned up a few times. As DNA, the CDR3 is TGTGCCAGCAGCTTGGACAGGGTTAACTATGGCTACACCTTC. It codes for CASSLDRVNYGYTF. The J gene is TRBJ1-2, the V gene TRBV7-2; 8 bases match TRBD1. Germline V gives CDR1 SGHTA, CDR2 FQGNSA. The CDR3 has 14 amino acids. V gave up 3 bases and J gave up 1 base; unmatched junction bases: 1.